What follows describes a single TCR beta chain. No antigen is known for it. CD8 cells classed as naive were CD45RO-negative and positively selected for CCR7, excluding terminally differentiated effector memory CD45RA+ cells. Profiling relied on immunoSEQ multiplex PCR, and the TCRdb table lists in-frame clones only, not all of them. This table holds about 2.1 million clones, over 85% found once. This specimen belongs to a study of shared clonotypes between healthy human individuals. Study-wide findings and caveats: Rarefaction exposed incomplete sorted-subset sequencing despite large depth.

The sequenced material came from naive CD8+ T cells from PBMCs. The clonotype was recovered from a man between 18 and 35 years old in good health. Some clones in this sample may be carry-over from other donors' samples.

The CDR3 spells CASSSLTGLAEQFF. CDR3 in DNA: TGTGCCAGCAGTTCCCTCACCGGACTCGCTGAGCAGTTCTTC. This chain connects TRBV27 to TRBJ2-1; tentative D call: TRBD2 (5 bases). This CDR3 region has 14 residues. The germline CDR1 and CDR2 sequences are MNHEY and SMNVEV (reference sequence). V gave up 4 bases and J gave up 9 bases, with 16 bases separating them.